The rows below give T cell receptor beta chains drawn from one sample of a study of spatial heterogeneity in lung cancer. TCRdb fed the 5' RACE reads into MiXCR, producing one record per CDR3 protein. The sample shows about 82,000 distinct CDR3 sequences, around 12% of them seen only once. The starting material was PBMCs, obtained at surgery. Source of these receptors: a male donor with early-stage non-small cell lung cancer. Both conserved end residues are part of each CDR3. The D gene is left open where the match is weak. Size is stated for part of the rows, as once, few or many counts, or as a class when the clone is expanded.

D gene: TRBD2; V gene: TRBV5-1; clone size: few; J gene: TRBJ2-3; CDR3 DNA: TGCGCCAGCAGCTTCAGTCCGGGGGGGCCTACAGATACGCAGTATTTT; CDR3 protein: CASSFSPGGPTDTQYF
D gene: -; V gene: TRBV6-5; clone size: few; J gene: TRBJ1-1; CDR3 DNA: TGTGCCAGCAGTTACGACAGCCTGAACACTGAAGCTTTCTTT; CDR3 protein: CASSYDSLNTEAFF
D gene: -; V gene: TRBV7-9; clone size: few; J gene: TRBJ2-7; CDR3 DNA: TGTGCCAGCAGCTTAGAGGTTTCCTACGAGCAGTACTTC; CDR3 protein: CASSLEVSYEQYF
D gene: -; V gene: TRBV9; clone size: many; J gene: TRBJ2-3; CDR3 DNA: TGTGCCAGCAGCGTAGGGCCGGCGGGGCAGGCAGATACGCAGTATTTT; CDR3 protein: CASSVGPAGQADTQYF
D gene: -; V gene: TRBV3-1; clone size: -; J gene: TRBJ2-2; CDR3 DNA: TGTGCCAGCAGCCCAGACCCCTCCAGGGTTCGGGGCACCGGGGAGCTGTTTTTT; CDR3 protein: CASSPDPSRVRGTGELFF
D gene: TRBD1; V gene: TRBV2; clone size: -; J gene: TRBJ1-2; CDR3 DNA: TGTGCCAGCAGTACAGGGGTCCTTAACTATGGCTACACCTTC; CDR3 protein: CASSTGVLNYGYTF
D gene: TRBD1; V gene: TRBV7-9; clone size: -; J gene: TRBJ2-5; CDR3 DNA: TGTGCCAGCATGGACAGGGGAGCCCCTCAAGAGACCCAGTACTTC; CDR3 protein: CASMDRGAPQETQYF
D gene: TRBD1; V gene: TRBV7-9; clone size: -; J gene: TRBJ2-7; CDR3 DNA: TGTGCCAGCAGCCCCGGGACAGGGGCCTCCTACGAGCAGTACTTC; CDR3 protein: CASSPGTGASYEQYF
D gene: -; V gene: TRBV30; clone size: -; J gene: TRBJ2-7; CDR3 DNA: TGTGCCTGGAGTCGAGCGGATGAGCAGTACTTC; CDR3 protein: CAWSRADEQYF
D gene: -; V gene: TRBV29-1; clone size: -; J gene: TRBJ2-3; CDR3 DNA: TGCAGCGTTGAAGAGGTGGGCGGGTTCACAGATACGCAGTATTTT; CDR3 protein: CSVEEVGGFTDTQYF
D gene: -; V gene: TRBV5-1; clone size: few; J gene: TRBJ2-5; CDR3 DNA: TGCGCCAGCAGCTGGGTAGGAGGCTATCAAGAGACCCAGTACTTC; CDR3 protein: CASSWVGGYQETQYF
D gene: TRBD2; V gene: TRBV6-5; clone size: -; J gene: TRBJ2-1; CDR3 DNA: TGTGCCAGCACCCCGGGGGGGGGCGGGATGATGGATGAGCAGTTCTTC; CDR3 protein: CASTPGGGGMMDEQFF
D gene: TRBD1; V gene: TRBV5-1; clone size: -; J gene: TRBJ1-1; CDR3 DNA: TGCGCCAGCAGCTGGGGACAGGACGGGGACACTGAAGCTTTCTTT; CDR3 protein: CASSWGQDGDTEAFF
D gene: -; V gene: TRBV30; clone size: -; J gene: TRBJ2-7; CDR3 DNA: TGTGCCTGGAGTCAAAGTGACGAGCAGTACTTC; CDR3 protein: CAWSQSDEQYF
D gene: -; V gene: TRBV29-1; clone size: -; J gene: TRBJ2-3; CDR3 DNA: TGCAGCGTGATCGGACTCCGTGCTAGCACAGATACGCAGTATTTT; CDR3 protein: CSVIGLRASTDTQYF
D gene: TRBD2; V gene: TRBV29-1; clone size: few; J gene: TRBJ2-5; CDR3 DNA: TGCAGCGTTGCCGGACTAGACCAAGAGACCCAGTACTTC; CDR3 protein: CSVAGLDQETQYF
D gene: TRBD2; V gene: TRBV20-1; clone size: -; J gene: TRBJ2-5; CDR3 DNA: TGCAGTGTTAGAGATCTTTTGAGCGGGATTCAAGAGACCCAGTACTTC; CDR3 protein: CSVRDLLSGIQETQYF
D gene: -; V gene: TRBV7-9; clone size: few; J gene: TRBJ2-5; CDR3 DNA: TGTGCCAGCAGCTTAGGGTCCTTAAAAGAGACCCAGTACTTC; CDR3 protein: CASSLGSLKETQYF
D gene: TRBD1; V gene: TRBV20-1; clone size: -; J gene: TRBJ1-5; CDR3 DNA: TGCAGTGCTGTCGAGGGCGGGACAGTAGTTCGTTTT; CDR3 protein: CSAVEGGTVVRF
D gene: -; V gene: TRBV9; clone size: few; J gene: TRBJ2-3; CDR3 DNA: TGTGCCAGCAGCGTAGGACCCTCTAAAGATACGCAGTATTTT; CDR3 protein: CASSVGPSKDTQYF
D gene: TRBD2; V gene: TRBV6-1; clone size: few; J gene: TRBJ2-2; CDR3 DNA: TGTGCCAGCAGCGGACTAGGGGACACCGGGGAGCTGTTTTTT; CDR3 protein: CASSGLGDTGELFF
D gene: -; V gene: TRBV5-1; clone size: -; J gene: TRBJ2-7; CDR3 DNA: TGCGCCAGCCGAGCGACAGTGGGGACCTACGAGCAGTACTTC; CDR3 protein: CASRATVGTYEQYF
D gene: -; V gene: TRBV29-1; clone size: few; J gene: TRBJ1-2; CDR3 DNA: TGCAGCGTCCAGGGTTTCCCTACGGGAGGCTACACCTTC; CDR3 protein: CSVQGFPTGGYTF
D gene: -; V gene: TRBV10-3; clone size: -; J gene: TRBJ2-1; CDR3 DNA: TGTGCCATCAGTACGACTTCTTCGAGCTCCTACAATGAGCAGTTCTTC; CDR3 protein: CAISTTSSSSYNEQFF
D gene: -; V gene: TRBV29-1; clone size: -; J gene: TRBJ2-7; CDR3 DNA: TGCAGCGTTTACGGGGTCAGCGGTATTAGCTCCTACGAGCAGTACTTC; CDR3 protein: CSVYGVSGISSYEQYF
D gene: TRBD2; V gene: TRBV5-1; clone size: few; J gene: TRBJ2-1; CDR3 DNA: TGCGCCAGCAGCTTGGATGGTAGCGGGGGCGATGAGCAGTTCTTC; CDR3 protein: CASSLDGSGGDEQFF
D gene: TRBD1; V gene: TRBV5-1; clone size: -; J gene: TRBJ2-6; CDR3 DNA: TGCGCCAGCACTGCCGAGGGGGCCGACCTCTCTGGGGCCAACGTCCTGACTTTC; CDR3 protein: CASTAEGADLSGANVLTF
D gene: TRBD2; V gene: TRBV19; clone size: few; J gene: TRBJ2-1; CDR3 DNA: TGTGCCAGTAGTATTAGTCCAGCGGGGGGCAATGAGCAGTTCTTC; CDR3 protein: CASSISPAGGNEQFF
D gene: -; V gene: TRBV20-1; clone size: -; J gene: TRBJ2-3; CDR3 DNA: TGCAGTGCTAGAGTCCTACGCGGGGCGGGGGATACGCAGTATTTT; CDR3 protein: CSARVLRGAGDTQYF
D gene: TRBD2; V gene: TRBV27; clone size: few; J gene: TRBJ2-1; CDR3 DNA: TGTGCCAGCAGTTTCATGACTAGCGGGAGCTACAATGAGCAGTTCTTC; CDR3 protein: CASSFMTSGSYNEQFF
D gene: -; V gene: TRBV11-3; clone size: few; J gene: TRBJ2-3; CDR3 DNA: TGTGCCAGCAGCTTAGAGGTCGAGGATACGCAGTATTTT; CDR3 protein: CASSLEVEDTQYF
D gene: TRBD1; V gene: TRBV6-2/TRBV6-3; clone size: few; J gene: TRBJ2-7; CDR3 DNA: TGTGCCAGCAGTTACAGGACAGGGACCTACGAGCAGTACTTC; CDR3 protein: CASSYRTGTYEQYF
D gene: -; V gene: TRBV4-1; clone size: -; J gene: TRBJ2-7; CDR3 DNA: TGCGCCAGCAGCCAAGAGGCCAGAGCGGGTAGCTCCTACGAGCAGTACTTC; CDR3 protein: CASSQEARAGSSYEQYF
D gene: TRBD2; V gene: TRBV18; clone size: -; J gene: TRBJ2-7; CDR3 DNA: TGTGCCAGCTCACCATATCCCAGGCTAGCGGGGGATCCCGAGCAGTACTTC; CDR3 protein: CASSPYPRLAGDPEQYF
D gene: -; V gene: TRBV12-3/TRBV12-4; clone size: once; J gene: TRBJ1-5; CDR3 DNA: TGTGCCAGCAGTTTAGGGTATCAGCCCCAGCATTTT; CDR3 protein: CASSLGYQPQHF
D gene: TRBD1; V gene: TRBV29-1; clone size: -; J gene: TRBJ2-3; CDR3 DNA: TGCAGCGTTGAGGGGACAGCCGCAGATACGCAGTATTTT; CDR3 protein: CSVEGTAADTQYF
D gene: -; V gene: TRBV6-1; clone size: many; J gene: TRBJ2-7; CDR3 DNA: TGTGCCAGCAGTGAATCCCCCAGGACCCTATACTACGAGCAGTACTTC; CDR3 protein: CASSESPRTLYYEQYF
D gene: -; V gene: TRBV9; clone size: many; J gene: TRBJ2-6; CDR3 DNA: TGTGCCAGCAGCGTAGGCACAAACTCTGGGGCCAACGTCCTGACTTTC; CDR3 protein: CASSVGTNSGANVLTF
D gene: -; V gene: TRBV7-9; clone size: many; J gene: TRBJ1-2; CDR3 DNA: TGTGCCAGCAGCGTGGGGTCCAGGGGCTATGGCTACACCTTC; CDR3 protein: CASSVGSRGYGYTF
D gene: TRBD1; V gene: TRBV6-5; clone size: -; J gene: TRBJ1-1; CDR3 DNA: TGTGCCACGTGGACAGGGAGGACTGAAGCTTTCTTT; CDR3 protein: CATWTGRTEAFF
D gene: -; V gene: TRBV30; clone size: -; J gene: TRBJ2-4; CDR3 DNA: TGTGCCTGGAGTGTCCGGAGGGGAGTTGGGTACTTC; CDR3 protein: CAWSVRRGVGYF